These 15 T cell receptor beta chains share one sample of origin, sequenced in a study of PD-1 blockade in classical Hodgkin lymphoma. Assay: immunoSEQ multiplex PCR; the TCRdb copy retains only in-frame clones and omits some. This table has approximately 20,000 clones, about 87% appearing once. Time point here: cycle 4 day 1 (C4D1), after 6 weeks of nivolumab. Every patient experienced relapse after autologous stem cell transplantation, and brentuximab vedotin exposure varied. Magnetic negative selection isolated CD8+ T cells from thawed PBMCs. Sequenced here: CD8+ T cells from blood, sampled before the fourth cycle of nivolumab. The receptors come from a human donor with classical Hodgkin lymphoma.

The V and J genes are TRBV5-1 and TRBJ2-7, with D perhaps TRBD2 (6 bases). Deletions cut 4 bases from V and 0 bases from J, with 17 bases between. This CDR3 is built from 16 residues. Germline lookup yields CDR1 SGHRS and CDR2 YFSETQ. The CDR3 region has the DNA TGCGCCAGCAGCCCGAATGCTGGGGGGAACTCCTACGAGCAGTACTTC. Amino acid sequence: CASSPNAGGNSYEQYF.

The chain joins TRBV29-1 to TRBJ2-7, with D perhaps TRBD2 (6 bases). Germline loops: CDR1 SQVTM, CDR2 ANQGSEA. The CDR3 consists of 14 residues. V shed 7 bases and J shed 2 bases, with 18 bases lying between them. CDR3 nucleotides: TGCAGCGCCTATTACCGGGACTTCCCCTACGAGCAGTACTTC. Translation: CSAYYRDFPYEQYF.

This clone was seen only a few times. The CDR3 DNA reads as TGTGCCAGCAAGTCTAGCGGGAGTCTCGGAGAGACCCAGTACTTC. It is translated as CASKSSGSLGETQYF. The V gene is TRBV27, the J gene TRBJ2-5; TRBD2 aligns across 10 bases. The V gene's germline CDR1 is MNHEY and CDR2 SMNVEV (reference sequence). J was trimmed by 4 bases and V by 7 bases; bases with no gene match: 9. The CDR3 has 15 residues.

The V gene is TRBV6-1, the J gene TRBJ1-1, with D possibly being TRBD1 (6 bases). The V gene's germline CDR1 is MNHNS and CDR2 SASEGT. This CDR3 has 15 residues. The ends were cut back, 8 bases at V and 1 base at J, with 17 bases in the middle. The CDR3 DNA reads as TGTGCCAGCGTAATCGGGGGGACACAGAACACTGAAGCTTTCTTT. It yields the protein CASVIGGTQNTEAFF.

With respect to this clone: At one boundary the junction diverges from the germline segment, which might be a read error. This rearrangement joins TRBV2 to TRBJ2-3; D is undetermined. Germline CDR1 and CDR2: SNHLY and FYNNEI. The CDR3 extends over 11 amino acids. CDR3 in amino acids: CASSPDYESNF. CDR3 in DNA: TGTGCCAGCTCGCCAGATTATGAATCTAATTTT.

J is TRBJ1-1 and V is TRBV5-4; D may be TRBD1 (6 bases). The CDR3 has 15 residues. Germline-derived CDR1 and CDR2 are SGHNT and YYREEE (reference sequence). The V end lost 3 bases, the J end lost 0 bases, and 12 bases lay between the germline ends. CDR3 bases: TGTGCCAGCAGCTACGTACAGGGCATGAACACTGAAGCTTTCTTT. This translates into CASSYVQGMNTEAFF.

This clone was seen a single time. V is TRBV15 and J is TRBJ1-2, with a weak D call TRBD1 (5 bases). V was trimmed by 1 base and J by 8 bases, leaving 17 bases between them. Germline V CDR1 and CDR2: LNHNV, YYDKDF (reference sequence). The CDR3 contains 15 residues. The CDR3 bases are TGTGCCACCAGCAGAGGAGGCAGCCCGGAGGGGGGCTACACCTTC. Amino acids: CATSRGGSPEGGYTF.

The rearrangement links TRBV10-1 to TRBJ2-7; D call uncertain. V lost 2 bases and J lost 6, with 11 bases in between. Looked up from germline, CDR1 is WNHNN and CDR2 is SYGVQD (reference sequence). The CDR3 is 13 residues long. The CDR3 is CASSERREVEQYF. The CDR3 DNA sequence: TGCGCCAGCAGTGAGCGCCGCGAGGTCGAGCAGTACTTC.

The CDR3 loop is CASSPWDLRSYEQYF. CDR3 nucleotides: TGTGCCAGCAGCCCATGGGATCTGCGCTCCTACGAGCAGTACTTC. The genes are TRBV7-9 and TRBJ2-7; no clear D. Germline CDR1 and CDR2: SEHNR and FQNEAQ (reference sequence). This CDR3 contains 15 residues. V shed 5 bases and J shed 0 bases, with 14 bases lying between them.

The CDR3 region is CASSSGRGETQYF. CDR3 coding DNA: TGTGCCAGCAGCTCCGGTCGGGGAGAGACCCAGTACTTC. V and J are TRBV7-9 and TRBJ2-5; D may be TRBD2 (5 bases). The CDR3 has 13 amino acids. CDR1 SEHNR and CDR2 FQNEAQ come from the germline V gene (reference sequence). Between the trimmed V and J ends, which lost 4 bases and 4 bases, there was a span of 10 bases.

The gene calls are TRBV7-9 and TRBJ1-4; TRBD1 matches 8 bases. Germline assignment: CDR1 SEHNR and CDR2 FQNEAQ (reference sequence). The junction had 19 bases not matched to a gene; V was cut back by 5 bases and J by 5 bases. The CDR3 sequence is 19 residues long. CDR3 amino acids: CASSGDRGMLYPENEKLFF. The DNA for the CDR3 is TGTGCCAGCAGCGGAGACAGGGGTATGCTATATCCCGAGAATGAAAAACTGTTTTTT.

The genes are TRBV7-3 and TRBJ2-5, with D possibly matching TRBD1 (7 bases). CDR1 SGHTA and CDR2 FQGTGA come from the germline V gene. The CDR3 consists of 15 residues. Trimming stripped 1 base from V and 3 bases from J, with 12 bases between. The CDR3 DNA sequence: TGTGCCAGCAGCTTAAGCAGGGGGGAGAAAGAGACCCAGTACTTC. Translating it yields CASSLSRGEKETQYF.

The genes are TRBV4-2 and TRBJ2-1, with D possibly matching TRBD2 (5 bases). In germline, CDR1 is LGHNA, CDR2 YNFKEQ. The CDR3 is 15 amino acids. Trimming left V 4 bases short and J 2 bases short, with 12 bases between. CDR3 sequence reads: CASSPEGRTYNEQFF. The CDR3 nucleotides read TGTGCCAGCAGCCCCGAGGGCAGAACCTACAATGAGCAGTTCTTC.

The chain employs TRBV7-8 and TRBJ2-5, with TRBD2 matching 7 bases. The CDR3 has 13 amino acids. The junction had 1 base not matched to a gene; V was cut back by 4 bases and J by 2 bases. The germline CDR1 and CDR2 sequences are SGHVS and FQNEAQ. CDR3 DNA sequence: TGTGCCAGCAGCTGGGGGGGACAAGAGACCCAGTACTTC. Translation gives CASSWGGQETQYF.

The table lists this clone with a few counts. This sequence joins TRBV27 and TRBJ2-7, with unresolved D. Germline CDR1 is MNHEY and CDR2 is SMNVEV (reference sequence). V shed 0 bases and J shed 4 bases, with 7 bases lying between them. The CDR3 is 13 residues long. The CDR3 loop reads CASSLSRRYEQYF. CDR3 DNA sequence: TGTGCCAGCAGTTTATCGAGGCGATACGAGCAGTACTTC.